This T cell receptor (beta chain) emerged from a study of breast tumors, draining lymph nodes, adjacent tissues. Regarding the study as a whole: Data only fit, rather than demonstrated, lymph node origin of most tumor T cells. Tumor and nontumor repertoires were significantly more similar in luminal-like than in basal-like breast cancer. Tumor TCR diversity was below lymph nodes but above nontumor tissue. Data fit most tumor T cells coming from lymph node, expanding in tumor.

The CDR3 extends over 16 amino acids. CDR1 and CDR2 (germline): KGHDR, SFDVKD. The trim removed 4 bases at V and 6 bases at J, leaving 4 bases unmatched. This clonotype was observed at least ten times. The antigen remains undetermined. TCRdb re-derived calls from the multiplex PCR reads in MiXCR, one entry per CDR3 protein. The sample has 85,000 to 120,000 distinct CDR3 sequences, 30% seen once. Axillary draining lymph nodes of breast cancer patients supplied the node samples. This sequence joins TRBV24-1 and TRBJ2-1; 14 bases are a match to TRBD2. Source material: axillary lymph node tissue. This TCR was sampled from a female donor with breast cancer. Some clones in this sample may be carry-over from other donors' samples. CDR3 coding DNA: TGTGCCACCAGTGACCCCGGACTAGCGGGGGGCAATGAGCAGTTCTTC. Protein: CATSDPGLAGGNEQFF.